This entry describes one TCR beta chain. The antigen remains undetermined. Trimming cost V 2 bases and J 0 bases, with 5 bases left between them. Germline lookup yields CDR1 MRHNA and CDR2 SNTAGT. The CDR3 loop spans 15 amino acids. With template switching, a universal primer site was added, and the cDNA carried unique molecular identifiers. MiXCR, applied by TCRdb to the 5' RACE reads, yields one record per CDR3 protein. The table lists fewer than 800,000 distinct CDR3 sequences, under 8.5% of them singletons. The sample comes from a study of identical twins. Whole-study results and caveats: Beta clonotypes that were abundant in cord blood contained fewer insertions, a pattern absent from memory repertoires. A cross-sectional statistical analysis, not follow-up of the same donors, supported the conclusions.

The same sample was also used in a study of yellow fever vaccine responses in identical twins.

The sequenced material came from PBMCs. The J gene is TRBJ2-6, the V gene TRBV6-4, with D uncertain. The sequence was obtained from a woman in her late teens or twenties in good health. CDR3 coding DNA: TGTGCCAGCAGTGACACCTCCTCTGGGGCCAACGTCCTGACTTTC. It specifies CASSDTSSGANVLTF.